The present T cell receptor (beta chain) was sequenced within a study of T cells in Graves' hyperthyroidism and ophthalmopathy. This clonotype was seen more than once but under ten times. Researchers amplified the TCR beta CDR3 regions from RNA transcripts. Carried out on the TCR CDR3, a first-round RT-PCR used the HTBI primer set. TCRdb reprocessed the multiplex PCR reads via MiXCR and lists one record per CDR3 protein. The sample holds a few hundred thousand distinct CDR3 sequences; 12% to 15% are singletons and the top ten take 30% to 35%. The sequenced sample was blood. This receptor was obtained from a woman in her forties or fifties with Graves' hyperthyroidism that later progressed to Graves' ophthalmopathy.

DNA for the CDR3: TGTGCCAGCAGCTTAGGGGTCAGCGGCTATGGCTACACCTTC. Its protein is CASSLGVSGYGYTF. The V call is TRBV7-9, the J call TRBJ1-2; the D is unclear. The germline V gene has CDR1 SEHNR and CDR2 FQNEAQ (reference sequence). V was shortened by 1 base and J by 4 bases, with 10 bases between the two germline ends. The CDR3 runs 14 residues.